The T cell receptor (beta chain) described here comes from a study of blood T cell repertoires in COVID-19. As for the study in general: Acute and convalescent COVID-19 specimens originated in the United States, Italy and Spain. Nucleic acid was either cDNA or gDNA, and it came from T cells, B-cell-depleted T cells, or PBMCs.

Original processing notes: Reference gene primer amplification gave nucleated cell count estimates. Assay: immunoSEQ multiplex PCR; the TCRdb copy retains only in-frame clones and omits some. V, J and clone size are those of that table, while D and trimming were read from the DNA. The sample holds some 120,000 clones, around 90% seen once. CDR3 length equals 14 residues. Germline CDR1 SGHNT, CDR2 YYREEE (reference sequence). The V segment lost 5 bases and the J segment 4 bases; nucleotides outside the gene matches: 6. Sequenced: peripheral blood. This clonotype was sampled from a woman in her fifties or sixties with active or convalescent COVID-19. The chain has TRBV5-4 and TRBJ2-5; 9 bases line up with TRBD1. The CDR3 sequence: CASSGTGSGETQYF. The CDR3 region has the DNA TGTGCCAGCAGTGGGACAGGGTCGGGAGAGACCCAGTACTTC.